The clone carrying this TCR beta chain was counted ten times or more. TCRdb independently ran MiXCR on the PCR reads; one entry per CDR3 protein. Here the sample spans approximately 54,000 distinct CDR3 sequences, approximately 25% being singletons. This sample was taken from a study of molecular identifiers for immune sequencing clone quantification. This CDR3 spans 15 amino acids. V gave up 4 bases and J gave up 7 bases, with 19 bases separating them. Germline V gene sequence: CDR1 LGHNA, CDR2 YNFKEQ. The chain recombines TRBV4-2 with TRBJ1-2, with D possibly being TRBD1 (5 bases). This TCR was recovered from a human donor in good health. Some libraries in this study had Jurkat cell RNA spiked in. The sequencing input was naive CD8+ T cells from blood, with Jurkat cell RNA spiked in. The subset: FACS-sorted CD8+CD4-CCR7+CD45RA+ naive T cells. The CDR3 region has the DNA TGTGCCAGCAGCCCCGGGACCCTCAGCGCCCTTGGCTACACCTTC. The encoded protein is CASSPGTLSALGYTF.